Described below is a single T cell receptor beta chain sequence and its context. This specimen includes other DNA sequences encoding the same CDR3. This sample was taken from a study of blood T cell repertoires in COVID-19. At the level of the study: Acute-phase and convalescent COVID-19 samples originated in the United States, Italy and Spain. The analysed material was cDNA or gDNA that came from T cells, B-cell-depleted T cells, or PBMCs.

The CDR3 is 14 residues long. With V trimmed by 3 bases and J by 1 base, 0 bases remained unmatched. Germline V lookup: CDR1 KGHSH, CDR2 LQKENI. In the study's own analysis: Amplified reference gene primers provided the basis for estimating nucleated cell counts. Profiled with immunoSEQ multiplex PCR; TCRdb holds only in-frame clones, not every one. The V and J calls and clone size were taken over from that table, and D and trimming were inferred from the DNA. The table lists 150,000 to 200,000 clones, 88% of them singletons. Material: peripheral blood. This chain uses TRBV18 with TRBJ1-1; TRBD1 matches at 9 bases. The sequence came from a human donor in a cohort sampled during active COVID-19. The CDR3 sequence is CASSPGQGNTEAFF. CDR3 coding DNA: TGTGCCAGCTCACCGGGACAGGGGAACACTGAAGCTTTCTTT.